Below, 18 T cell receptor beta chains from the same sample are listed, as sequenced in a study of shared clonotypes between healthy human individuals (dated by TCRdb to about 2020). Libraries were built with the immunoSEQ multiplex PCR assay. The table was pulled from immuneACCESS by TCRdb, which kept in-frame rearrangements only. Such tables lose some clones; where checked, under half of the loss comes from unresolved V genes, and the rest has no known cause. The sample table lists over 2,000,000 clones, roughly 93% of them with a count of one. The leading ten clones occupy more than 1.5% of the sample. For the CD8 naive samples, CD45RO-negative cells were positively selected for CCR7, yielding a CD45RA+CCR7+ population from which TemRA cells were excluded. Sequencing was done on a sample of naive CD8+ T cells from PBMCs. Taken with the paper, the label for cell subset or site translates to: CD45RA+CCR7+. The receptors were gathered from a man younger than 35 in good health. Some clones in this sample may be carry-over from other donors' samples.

The CDR3 protein is CASSPHRGLNTEAFF. CDR3 DNA sequence: TGTGCCAGCAGCCCTCACAGGGGCCTCAACACTGAAGCTTTCTTT. This rearrangement joins TRBV4-2 to TRBJ1-1, with 7 nucleotides matching TRBD1. The CDR3 has 15 amino acids. The junction had 7 bases not matched to a gene; V was cut back by 4 bases and J by 2 bases. Germline V gene sequence: CDR1 LGHNA, CDR2 YNFKEQ.

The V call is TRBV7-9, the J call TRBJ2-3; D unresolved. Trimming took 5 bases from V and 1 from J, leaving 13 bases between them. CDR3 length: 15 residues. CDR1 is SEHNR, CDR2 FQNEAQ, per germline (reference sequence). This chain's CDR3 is CASSLVAIGTDTQYF. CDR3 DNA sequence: TGTGCCAGCAGCCTAGTAGCCATAGGCACAGATACGCAGTATTTT.

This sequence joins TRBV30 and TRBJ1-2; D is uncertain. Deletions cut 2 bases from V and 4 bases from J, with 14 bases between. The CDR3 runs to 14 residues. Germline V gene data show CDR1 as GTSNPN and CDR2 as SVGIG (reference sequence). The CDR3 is CAWSKAWPAYGYTF. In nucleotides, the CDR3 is TGTGCCTGGAGTAAGGCGTGGCCGGCCTATGGCTACACCTTC.

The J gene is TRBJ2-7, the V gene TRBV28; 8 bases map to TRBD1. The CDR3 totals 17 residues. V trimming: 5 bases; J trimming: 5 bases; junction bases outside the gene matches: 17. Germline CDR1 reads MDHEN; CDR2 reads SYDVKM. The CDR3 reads CASSPRISTGAHDEQYF. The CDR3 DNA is TGTGCCAGCAGTCCCCGCATCTCGACAGGGGCGCACGACGAGCAGTACTTC.

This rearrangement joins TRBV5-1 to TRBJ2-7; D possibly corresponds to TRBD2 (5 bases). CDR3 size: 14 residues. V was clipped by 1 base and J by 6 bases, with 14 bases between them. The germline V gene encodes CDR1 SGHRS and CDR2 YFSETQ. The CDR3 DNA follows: TGCGCCAGCAGCTTGACGGGTTTCGGACTCGAGCAGTACTTC. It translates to CASSLTGFGLEQYF.

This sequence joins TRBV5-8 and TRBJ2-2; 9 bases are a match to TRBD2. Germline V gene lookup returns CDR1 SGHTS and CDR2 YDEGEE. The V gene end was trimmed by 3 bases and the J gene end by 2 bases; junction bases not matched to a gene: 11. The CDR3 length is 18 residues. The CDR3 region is CASSWGLAKLINTGELFF. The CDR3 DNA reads TGTGCCAGCAGCTGGGGACTAGCCAAGCTGATAAACACCGGGGAGCTGTTTTTT.

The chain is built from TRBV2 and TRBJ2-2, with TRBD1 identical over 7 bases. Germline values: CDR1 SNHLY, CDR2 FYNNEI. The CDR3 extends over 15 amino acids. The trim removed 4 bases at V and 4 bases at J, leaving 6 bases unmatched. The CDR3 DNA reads TGTGCCAGCAGTGCAGGGGGAAGAAGCACCGGGGAGCTGTTTTTT. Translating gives CASSAGGRSTGELFF.

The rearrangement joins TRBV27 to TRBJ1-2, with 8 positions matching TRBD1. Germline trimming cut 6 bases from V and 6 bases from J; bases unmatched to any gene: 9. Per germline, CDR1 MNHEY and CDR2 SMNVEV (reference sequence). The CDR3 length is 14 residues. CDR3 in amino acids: CASSGRDRKDGYTF. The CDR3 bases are TGTGCCAGCAGCGGCCGGGACAGGAAGGATGGCTACACCTTC.

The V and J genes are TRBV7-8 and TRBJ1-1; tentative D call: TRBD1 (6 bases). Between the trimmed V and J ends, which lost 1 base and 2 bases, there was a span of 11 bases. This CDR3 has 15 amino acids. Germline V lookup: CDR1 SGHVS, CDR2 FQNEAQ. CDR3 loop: CASSLVRDTNTEAFF. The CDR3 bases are TGTGCCAGCAGCTTAGTCCGGGACACAAACACTGAAGCTTTCTTT.

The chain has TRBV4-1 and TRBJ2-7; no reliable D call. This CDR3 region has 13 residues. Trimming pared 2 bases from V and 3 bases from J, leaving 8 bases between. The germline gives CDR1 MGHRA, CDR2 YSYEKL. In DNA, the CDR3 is TGCGCCAGCAGCCAACGTGAAGTCTACGAGCAGTACTTC. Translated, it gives CASSQREVYEQYF.

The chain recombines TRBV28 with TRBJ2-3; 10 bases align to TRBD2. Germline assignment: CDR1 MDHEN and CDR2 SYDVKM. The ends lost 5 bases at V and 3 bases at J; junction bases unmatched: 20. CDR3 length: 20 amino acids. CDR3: CASSTPGVAGGPFGTDTQYF. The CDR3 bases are TGTGCCAGCAGTACCCCGGGGGTAGCGGGAGGCCCCTTCGGGACAGATACGCAGTATTTT.

In DNA form, the CDR3 reads TGTGCCAGCAGTTCTCCAGGGGCCTCCTACGAGCAGTACTTC. This gives the protein CASSSPGASYEQYF. The rearrangement joins TRBV27 to TRBJ2-7, with D maybe TRBD1 (6 bases). Trimming took off 4 bases at V and 0 bases at J, with 10 bases between the two ends. The CDR3 has 14 residues. The germline V gene has CDR1 MNHEY and CDR2 SMNVEV (reference sequence).

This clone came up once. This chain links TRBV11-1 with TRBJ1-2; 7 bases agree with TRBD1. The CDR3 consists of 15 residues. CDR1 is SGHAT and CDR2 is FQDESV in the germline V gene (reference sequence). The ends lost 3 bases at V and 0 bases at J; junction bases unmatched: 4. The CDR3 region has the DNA TGTGCCAGCAGCTTCGGACAGGAAACTAACTATGGCTACACCTTC. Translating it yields CASSFGQETNYGYTF.

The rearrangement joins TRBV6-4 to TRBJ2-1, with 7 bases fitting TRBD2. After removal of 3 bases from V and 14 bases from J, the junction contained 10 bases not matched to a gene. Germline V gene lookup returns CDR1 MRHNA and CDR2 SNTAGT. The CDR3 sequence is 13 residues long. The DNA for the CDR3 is TGTGCCAGCAGTGATACAACATCGGGAGGCAAGTTCTTC. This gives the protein CASSDTTSGGKFF.

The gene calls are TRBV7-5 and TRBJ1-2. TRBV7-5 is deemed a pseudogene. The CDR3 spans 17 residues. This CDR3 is CARSLVCWTAFAVGYTF. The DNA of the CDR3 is TGTGCCAGAAGCTTAGTATGTTGGACGGCCTTCGCCGTAGGCTACACCTTC.

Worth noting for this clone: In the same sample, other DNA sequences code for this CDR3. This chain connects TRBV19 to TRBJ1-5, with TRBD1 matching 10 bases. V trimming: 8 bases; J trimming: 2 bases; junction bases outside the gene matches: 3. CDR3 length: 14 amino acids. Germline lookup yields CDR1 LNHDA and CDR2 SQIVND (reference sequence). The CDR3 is CASSGQGGNQPQHF. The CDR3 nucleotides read TGTGCCAGTTCCGGACAGGGGGGCAATCAGCCCCAGCATTTT.

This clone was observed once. The CDR3 region has the DNA TGTGCCAGCAGTGCCGCCGACAATGAGCAGTTCTTC. Protein sequence: CASSAADNEQFF. The chain couples TRBV25-1 to TRBJ2-1; D is unresolved. V was clipped by 4 bases and J by 5 bases, with 6 bases between them. CDR3 length equals 12 residues. Per the germline V gene, CDR1 is MGHDK and CDR2 is SYGVNS.

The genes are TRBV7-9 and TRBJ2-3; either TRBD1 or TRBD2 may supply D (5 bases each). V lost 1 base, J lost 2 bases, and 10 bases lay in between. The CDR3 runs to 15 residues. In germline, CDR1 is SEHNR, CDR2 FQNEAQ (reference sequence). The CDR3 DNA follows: TGTGCCAGCAGCTTAGAGGGGCGGGCCACAGATACGCAGTATTTT. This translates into CASSLEGRATDTQYF.